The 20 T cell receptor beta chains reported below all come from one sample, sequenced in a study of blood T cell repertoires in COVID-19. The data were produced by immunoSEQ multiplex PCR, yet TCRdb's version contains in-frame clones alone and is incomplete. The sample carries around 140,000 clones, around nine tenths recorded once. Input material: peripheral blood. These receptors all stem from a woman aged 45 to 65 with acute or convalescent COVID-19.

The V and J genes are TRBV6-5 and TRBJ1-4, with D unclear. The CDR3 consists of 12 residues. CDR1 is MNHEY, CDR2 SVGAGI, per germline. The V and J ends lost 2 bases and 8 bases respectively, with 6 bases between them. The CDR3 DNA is TGTGCCAGCAGTTACGCGGGAGAAAAACTGTTTTTT. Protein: CASSYAGEKLFF.

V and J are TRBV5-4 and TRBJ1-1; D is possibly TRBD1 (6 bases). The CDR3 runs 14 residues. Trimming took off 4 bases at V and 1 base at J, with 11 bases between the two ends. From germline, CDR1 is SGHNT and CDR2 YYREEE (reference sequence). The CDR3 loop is CASSTKTGNTEAFF. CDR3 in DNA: TGTGCCAGCAGCACCAAGACAGGGAACACTGAAGCTTTCTTT.

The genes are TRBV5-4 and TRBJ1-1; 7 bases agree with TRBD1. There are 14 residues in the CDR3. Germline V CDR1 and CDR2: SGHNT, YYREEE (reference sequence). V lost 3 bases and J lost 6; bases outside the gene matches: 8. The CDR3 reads CASSYEGAWAEAFF. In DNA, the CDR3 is TGTGCCAGCAGCTATGAGGGGGCCTGGGCTGAAGCTTTCTTT. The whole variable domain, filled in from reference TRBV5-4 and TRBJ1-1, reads ETGVTQSPTHLIKTRGQQVTLRCSSQSGHNTVSWYQQALGQGPQFIFQYYREEENGRGNFPPRFSGLQFPNYSSELNVNALELDDSALYLCASSYEGAWAEAFFGQGTRLTVV.

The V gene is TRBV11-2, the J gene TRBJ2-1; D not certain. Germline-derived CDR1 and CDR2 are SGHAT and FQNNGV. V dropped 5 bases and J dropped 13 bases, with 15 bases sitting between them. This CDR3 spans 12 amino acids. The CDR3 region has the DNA TGTGCCAGCAGCCCCGACACGGTCGTTCAGTTCTTC. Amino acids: CASSPDTVVQFF.

CDR3 in DNA: TGTGCCAGCAGTACTACAGGGGGCAATTCACCCCTCCACTTT. Amino acids: CASSTTGGNSPLHF. The V call is TRBV2, the J call TRBJ1-6; 9 bases are a match to TRBD1. The germline CDR1 and CDR2 sequences are SNHLY and FYNNEI. Unmatched junction bases numbered 3, after V lost 5 bases and J lost 7 bases. This CDR3 comprises 14 residues.

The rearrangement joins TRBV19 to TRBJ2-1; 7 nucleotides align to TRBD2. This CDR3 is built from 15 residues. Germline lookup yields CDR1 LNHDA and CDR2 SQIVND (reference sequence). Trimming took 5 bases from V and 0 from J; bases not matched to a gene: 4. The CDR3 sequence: CASSVGTISYNEQFF. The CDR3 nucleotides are TGTGCCAGTAGTGTCGGGACTATCTCCTACAATGAGCAGTTCTTC.

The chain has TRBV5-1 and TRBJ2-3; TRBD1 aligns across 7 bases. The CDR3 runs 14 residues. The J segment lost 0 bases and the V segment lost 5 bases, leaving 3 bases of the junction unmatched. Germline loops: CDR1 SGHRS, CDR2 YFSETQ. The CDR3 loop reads CASSPDRSTDTQYF. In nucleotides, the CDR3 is TGCGCCAGCAGTCCGGACAGGAGCACAGATACGCAGTATTTT.

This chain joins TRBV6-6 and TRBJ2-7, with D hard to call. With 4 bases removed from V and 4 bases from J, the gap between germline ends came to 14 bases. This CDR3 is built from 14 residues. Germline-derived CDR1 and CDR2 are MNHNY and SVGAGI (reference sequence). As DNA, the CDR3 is TGTGCCAGCAGTTTTGCGCCTTCCGTATACGAGCAGTACTTC. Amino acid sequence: CASSFAPSVYEQYF.

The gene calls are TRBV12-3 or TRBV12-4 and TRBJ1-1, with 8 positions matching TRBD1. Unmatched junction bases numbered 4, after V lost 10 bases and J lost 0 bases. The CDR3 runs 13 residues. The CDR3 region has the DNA TGTGCCACCACGACAGGGGTGAACACTGAAGCTTTCTTT. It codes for CATTTGVNTEAFF.

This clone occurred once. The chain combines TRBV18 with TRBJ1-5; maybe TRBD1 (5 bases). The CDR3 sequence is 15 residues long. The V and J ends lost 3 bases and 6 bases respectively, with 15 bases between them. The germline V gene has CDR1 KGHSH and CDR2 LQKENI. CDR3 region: CASSPGGTDSQPQHF. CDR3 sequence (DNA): TGTGCCAGCTCACCCGGGGGGACCGATAGTCAGCCCCAGCATTTT.

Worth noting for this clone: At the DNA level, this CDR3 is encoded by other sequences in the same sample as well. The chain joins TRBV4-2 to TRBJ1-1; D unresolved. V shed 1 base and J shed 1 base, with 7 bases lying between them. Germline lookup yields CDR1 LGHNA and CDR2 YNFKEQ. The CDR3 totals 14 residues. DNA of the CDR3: TGTGCCAGCAGCCAAGCCCAGTCGAACACTGAAGCTTTCTTT. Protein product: CASSQAQSNTEAFF.

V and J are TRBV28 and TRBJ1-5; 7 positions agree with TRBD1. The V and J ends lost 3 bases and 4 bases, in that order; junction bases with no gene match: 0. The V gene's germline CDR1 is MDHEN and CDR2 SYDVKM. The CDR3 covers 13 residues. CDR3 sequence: CASSLTGNQPQHF. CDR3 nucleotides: TGTGCCAGCAGTTTGACAGGGAATCAGCCCCAGCATTTT.

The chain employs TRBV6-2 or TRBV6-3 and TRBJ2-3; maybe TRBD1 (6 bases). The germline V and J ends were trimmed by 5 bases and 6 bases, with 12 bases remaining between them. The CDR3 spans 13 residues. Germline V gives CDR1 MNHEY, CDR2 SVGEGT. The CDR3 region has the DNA TGTGCCAGCAGTCCCCGGGACACCGATACGCAGTATTTT. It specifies CASSPRDTDTQYF.

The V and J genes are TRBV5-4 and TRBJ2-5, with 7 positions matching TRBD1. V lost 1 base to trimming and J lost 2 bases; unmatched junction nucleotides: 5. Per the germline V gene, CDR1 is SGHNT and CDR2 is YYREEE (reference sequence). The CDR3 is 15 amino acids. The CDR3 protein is CASSLLQGMQETQYF. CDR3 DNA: TGTGCCAGCAGCTTGTTACAGGGGATGCAAGAGACCCAGTACTTC.

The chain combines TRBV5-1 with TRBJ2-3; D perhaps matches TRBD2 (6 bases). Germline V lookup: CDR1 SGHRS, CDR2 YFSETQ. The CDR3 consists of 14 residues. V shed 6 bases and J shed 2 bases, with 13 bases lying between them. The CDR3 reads CASMPGEVTDTQYF. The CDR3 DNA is TGCGCCAGCATGCCCGGGGAGGTCACAGATACGCAGTATTTT.

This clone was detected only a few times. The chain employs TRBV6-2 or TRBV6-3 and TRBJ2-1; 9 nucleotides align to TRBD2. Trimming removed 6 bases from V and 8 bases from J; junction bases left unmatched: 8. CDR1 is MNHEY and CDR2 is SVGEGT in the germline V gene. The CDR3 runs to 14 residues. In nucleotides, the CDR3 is TGTGCCAGCAGCCTCTGGACTAGCGAGGATGAGCAGTTCTTC. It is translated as CASSLWTSEDEQFF.

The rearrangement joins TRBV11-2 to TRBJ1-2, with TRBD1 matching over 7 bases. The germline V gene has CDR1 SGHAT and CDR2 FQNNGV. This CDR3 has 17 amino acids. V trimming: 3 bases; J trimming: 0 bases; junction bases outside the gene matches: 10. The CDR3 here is CASSFGDSTLANYGYTF. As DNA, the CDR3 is TGTGCCAGCAGCTTTGGGGACAGTACCTTAGCTAACTATGGCTACACCTTC.

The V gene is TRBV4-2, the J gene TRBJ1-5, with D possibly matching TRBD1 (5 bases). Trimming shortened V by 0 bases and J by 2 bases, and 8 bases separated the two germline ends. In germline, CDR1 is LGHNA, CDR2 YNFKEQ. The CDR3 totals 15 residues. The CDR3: CASSQDGGGNQPQHF. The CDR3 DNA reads TGTGCCAGCAGCCAAGACGGGGGGGGCAATCAGCCCCAGCATTTT.

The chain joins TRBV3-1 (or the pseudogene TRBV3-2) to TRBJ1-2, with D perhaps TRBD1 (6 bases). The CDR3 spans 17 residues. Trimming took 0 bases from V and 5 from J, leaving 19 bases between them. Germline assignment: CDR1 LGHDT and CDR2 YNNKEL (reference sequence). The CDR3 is CASSQDRGGLKSYGYTF. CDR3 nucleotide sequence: TGTGCCAGCAGCCAAGATAGGGGGGGACTTAAATCATATGGCTACACCTTC.

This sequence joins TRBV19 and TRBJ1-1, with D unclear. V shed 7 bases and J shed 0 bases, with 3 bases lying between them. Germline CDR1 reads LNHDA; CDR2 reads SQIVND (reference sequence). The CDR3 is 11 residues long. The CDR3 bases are TGTGCCAGTACAATGAACACTGAAGCTTTCTTT. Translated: CASTMNTEAFF. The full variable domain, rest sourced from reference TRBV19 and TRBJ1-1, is DGGITQSPKYLFRKEGQNVTLSCEQNLNHDAMYWYRQDPGQGLRLIYYSQIVNDFQKGDIAEGYSVSREKKESFPLTVTSAQKNPTAFYLCASTMNTEAFFGQGTRLTVV.